This section outlines one T cell receptor (beta chain) sequence together with its context. Primers included in the PCR were 60 Vbeta and 13 Jbeta primers. The table came from immunoSEQ multiplex PCR; TCRdb's copy has only in-frame clones and leaves some out. Altogether about 130,000 clones are present, 80% being singletons, with the ten largest covering approximately 9%. These data originate in a study of cytomegalovirus exposure and HLA in healthy donors. The length of the CDR3 is 14 residues. V lost 5 bases, J lost 5 bases, and 6 bases stayed unmatched. CDR1 is MNHEY and CDR2 is SMNVEV in the germline V gene (reference sequence).

The chain links TRBV27 to TRBJ2-3, with TRBD2 identical over 8 bases. The source is a young man in good health and CMV-seropositive. Source material: PBMCs. In DNA, the CDR3 is TGTGCCAGCAGTCATGCCGGGGGGGGAGATACGCAGTATTTT. It specifies CASSHAGGGDTQYF.